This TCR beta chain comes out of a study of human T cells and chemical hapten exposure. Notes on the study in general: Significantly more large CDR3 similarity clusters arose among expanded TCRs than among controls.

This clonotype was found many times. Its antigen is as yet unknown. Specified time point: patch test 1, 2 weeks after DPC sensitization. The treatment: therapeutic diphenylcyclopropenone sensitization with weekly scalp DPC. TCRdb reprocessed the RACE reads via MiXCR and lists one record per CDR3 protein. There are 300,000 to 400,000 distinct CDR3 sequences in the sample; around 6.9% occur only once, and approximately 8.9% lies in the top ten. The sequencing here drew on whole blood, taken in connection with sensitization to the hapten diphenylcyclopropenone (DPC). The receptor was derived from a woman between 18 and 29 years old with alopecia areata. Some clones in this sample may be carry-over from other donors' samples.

The CDR3 DNA sequence: TGTGCCAGCAGCCTCCGGTGGGCTGAAGCTTTCTTT. It is translated as CASSLRWAEAFF. V and J are TRBV7-2 and TRBJ1-1; D is unresolved. Trimming cost V 5 bases and J 6 bases, with 10 bases left between them. In germline, CDR1 is SGHTA, CDR2 FQGNSA. The CDR3 covers 12 residues.